One and the same sample provided the 14 T cell receptor beta chains below, sequenced in a study of shared clonotypes between healthy human individuals. Sequenced by immunoSEQ multiplex PCR; TCRdb stores in-frame clones only, minus some. The sample records some 2,000,000 clones, roughly 96% being singletons. The source material was naive CD4+ T cells sorted from blood. Subset in this sample: CD45RA+ positively selected. These receptors originate from a man aged 18 to 30 in good health.

The genes are TRBV7-2 and TRBJ2-1; TRBD2 matches at 8 bases. V dropped 5 bases and J dropped 8; count of bases not matched to a gene: 11. CDR3 length equals 15 residues. From germline, CDR1 is SGHTA and CDR2 FQGNSA. CDR3 coding DNA: TGTGCCAGCAGCGTTCGGACTAGCTTTAGCGATGAGCAGTTCTTC. It codes for CASSVRTSFSDEQFF.

This clone was seen once. The V and J genes are TRBV6-1 and TRBJ1-1; possibly TRBD1 for D (5 bases). V was cut by 7 bases and J by 3 bases, with 15 bases left in between. The CDR3 is 14 amino acids. Germline V CDR1 and CDR2: MNHNS, SASEGT. As DNA, the CDR3 is TGTGCCAGCATGGGGGGACGAGGCCACACTGAAGCTTTCTTT. Amino acids: CASMGGRGHTEAFF.

The chain links TRBV27 to TRBJ1-1; unclear D gene. Trimming removed 5 bases from V and 1 base from J, with 11 bases in between. This CDR3 contains 14 residues. The V gene's germline CDR1 is MNHEY and CDR2 SMNVEV (reference sequence). CDR3 sequence: CASSGVAGNTEAFF. The CDR3 coding sequence is TGTGCCAGCAGTGGGGTCGCCGGGAACACTGAAGCTTTCTTT.

The genes are TRBV19 and TRBJ2-7; 7 bases are a match to TRBD2. V shed 5 bases and J 5 bases; nucleotides not matched to a gene: 6. This CDR3 is built from 13 residues. Germline CDR1 is LNHDA and CDR2 is SQIVND (reference sequence). The CDR3 DNA follows: TGTGCCAGTAGTGGGAGGGGAGGGAACGAGCAGTACTTC. The encoded protein is CASSGRGGNEQYF.

The chain links TRBV9 to TRBJ1-4; TRBD1 matches at 12 bases. The V gene's germline CDR1 is SGDLS and CDR2 YYNGEE. The CDR3 is 18 amino acids. V shed 0 bases, J shed 0 bases, and the junction held 3 bases outside the gene matches. CDR3 loop: CASSVVGTGGATNEKLFF. In DNA, the CDR3 is TGTGCCAGCAGCGTAGTGGGGACAGGGGGCGCAACTAATGAAAAACTGTTTTTT.

This clone has a handful of counts. The J gene is TRBJ1-6, the V gene TRBV5-1; D remains unclear. Germline V gene sequence: CDR1 SGHRS, CDR2 YFSETQ. CDR3 length: 13 amino acids. V was shortened by 0 bases and J by 7 bases, with 5 bases between the two germline ends. CDR3 sequence (DNA): TGCGCCAGCAGCTTGGAGTGGAATTCACCCCTCCACTTT. It specifies CASSLEWNSPLHF.

J is TRBJ1-1 and V is TRBV5-6; D not resolved. Trimming cost V 5 bases and J 12 bases, with 17 bases left between them. The CDR3 runs to 12 residues. The germline CDR1 and CDR2 sequences are SGHDT and YYEEEE. DNA of the CDR3: TGTGCCAGCAGTGACGTAGGCAGTTGGACTTTCTTT. As protein: CASSDVGSWTFF.

The V gene is TRBV25-1, the J gene TRBJ2-7; 11 positions agree with TRBD2. With 6 bases clipped from V and 7 bases from J, the junction kept 11 bases outside the gene matches. The CDR3 length is 15 residues. Germline CDR1 reads MGHDK; CDR2 reads SYGVNS. Here the CDR3 DNA reads TGTGCCAGCAGGGAAACCGGGACTAGCGGTCTGGAGCAGTACTTC. This translates into CASRETGTSGLEQYF.

About this clone itself: An end of the junction differs from the germline gene, which may be a read error. V and J are TRBV7-7 and TRBJ2-3; D ambiguous. CDR3 length equals 16 residues. Per the germline V gene, CDR1 is SSHAT and CDR2 is FNYEAQ (reference sequence). DNA for the CDR3: TGTGCTAGCAGCTTAGGTGGCAGGAGCGGCACAGATACGCAGTATTTT. Protein: CASSLGGRSGTDTQYF.

V gene TRBV10-1 combines with J gene TRBJ2-3; TRBD1 might be the D (6 bases). This CDR3 region has 15 residues. V was cut by 5 bases and J by 4 bases, with 16 bases left in between. Germline CDR1 WNHNN, CDR2 SYGVQD (reference sequence). Here the CDR3 DNA reads TGCGCCAGCAGTAGACAGGTCGACGGGGCAGATACGCAGTATTTT. Protein: CASSRQVDGADTQYF.

The chain employs TRBV9 and TRBJ1-4, with D perhaps TRBD1 (5 bases). Germline CDR1 and CDR2: SGDLS and YYNGEE. CDR3 length: 16 residues. V was trimmed by 0 bases and J by 4 bases, leaving 13 bases between them. The CDR3 loop is CASSVGGTWGNEKLFF. The CDR3 DNA follows: TGTGCCAGCAGCGTAGGCGGGACTTGGGGTAATGAAAAACTGTTTTTT.

The rearrangement joins TRBV7-3 to TRBJ2-3, with D hard to call. CDR3 length: 12 residues. Trimming cost V 8 bases and J 5 bases, with 11 bases left between them. Germline CDR1 is SGHTA and CDR2 is FQGTGA. This chain's CDR3 is CASAFYGDTQYF. The CDR3, as DNA: TGTGCCAGCGCCTTTTACGGAGATACGCAGTATTTT. Together with reference TRBV7-3 and TRBJ2-3, the CDR3 gives the full variable domain: GAGVSQTPSNKVTEKGKYVELRCDPISGHTALYWYRQSLGQGPEFLIYFQGTGAADDSGLPNDRFFAVRPEGSVSTLKIQRTERGDSAVYLCASAFYGDTQYFGPGTRLTVL.

CDR3 amino acids: CASSDTLSGRLGEQYF. CDR3 DNA: TGTGCCAGCAGTGATACGTTGAGCGGGAGACTTGGCGAGCAGTACTTC. This chain connects TRBV25-1 to TRBJ2-7, with TRBD2 matching 8 bases. With V trimmed by 3 bases and J by 6 bases, 13 bases remained unmatched. The CDR3 runs 16 residues. Germline CDR1 MGHDK, CDR2 SYGVNS.

The V gene is TRBV15, the J gene TRBJ1-5; D not resolved. This CDR3 has 14 residues. V lost 9 bases to trimming and J lost 4 bases, with 16 bases between them. CDR1 LNHNV and CDR2 YYDKDF come from the germline V gene (reference sequence). Written as DNA, the CDR3 is TGTGCCACTCGGGGATCCGGCTTAAATCAGCCCCAGCATTTT. Its translation is CATRGSGLNQPQHF.